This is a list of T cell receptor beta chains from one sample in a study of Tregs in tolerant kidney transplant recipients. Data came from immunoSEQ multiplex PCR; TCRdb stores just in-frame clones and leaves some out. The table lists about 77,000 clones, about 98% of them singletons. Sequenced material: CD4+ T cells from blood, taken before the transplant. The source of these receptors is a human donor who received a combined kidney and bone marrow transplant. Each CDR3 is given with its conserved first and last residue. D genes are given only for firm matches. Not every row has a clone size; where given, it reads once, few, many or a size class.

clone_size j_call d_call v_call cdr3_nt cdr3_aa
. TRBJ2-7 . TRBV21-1 TGTGCCAGCAACACCCCGCGGGAAGGGAAGAGCGACGAGCAGTACTTC CASNTPREGKSDEQYF
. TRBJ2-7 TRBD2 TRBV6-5 TGTGCCAGCAGCCAACTAACTAGCGGAGACTACGAGCAGTACTTC CASSQLTSGDYEQYF
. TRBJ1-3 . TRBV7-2 TGTGCCAGCAGCTTAAACCTAGGAGGCAGCTCTGGAAACACCATATATTTT CASSLNLGGSSGNTIYF
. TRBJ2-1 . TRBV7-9 TGTGCCAGCAGCTTCCGACTAGGGGACTCCTACAATGAGCAGTTCTTC CASSFRLGDSYNEQFF
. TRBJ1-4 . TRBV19 TGTGCCAGTAGTATTTTGGACTCCAGAAATGAAAAACTGTTTTTT CASSILDSRNEKLFF
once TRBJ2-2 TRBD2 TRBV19 TGTGCCAGTAGTATAAGACTAGCGGAGCCGAAGGGTATAGGACCCGGGGAGCTGTTTTTT CASSIRLAEPKGIGPGELFF
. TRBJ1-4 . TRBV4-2 TGTGCCAGCAGCCATCCCGGGGTTCGTGGGGAAAAACTGTTTTTT CASSHPGVRGEKLFF
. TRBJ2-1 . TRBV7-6 TGTGCCAGCAGCTCCTTCAATGAGCAGTTCTTC CASSSFNEQFF
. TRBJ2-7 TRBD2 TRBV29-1 TGCAGCGTGTGGGGAGGGGCGCTCTACGAGCAGTACTTC CSVWGGALYEQYF
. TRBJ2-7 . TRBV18 TGTGCCAGCTCACCACCGACAGGTGTCATGTCCTACGAGCAGTACTTC CASSPPTGVMSYEQYF
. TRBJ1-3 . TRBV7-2 TGTGCCAGCAGCTTAACCGGGACTGGAAACACCATATATTTT CASSLTGTGNTIYF
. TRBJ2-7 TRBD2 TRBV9 TGTGCCAGCAGCGTAGACAGCGGGAGCCCCTACGAGTGGCAGTACTTC CASSVDSGSPYEWQYF
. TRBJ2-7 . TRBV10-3 TGTGCCATCAGTGAGGGTAAGACAGAGCAGTACTTC CAISEGKTEQYF
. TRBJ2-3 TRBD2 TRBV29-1 TGCAGCGTAAATAGCGGGGGGGTCTCAGATACGCAGTATTTT CSVNSGGVSDTQYF
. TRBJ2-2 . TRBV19 TGTGCCAGTAGTATGGTCCTTAGGGCCGGGGACACCGGGGAGCTGTTTTTT CASSMVLRAGDTGELFF
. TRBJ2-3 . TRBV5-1 TGCGCCAGCAGCTTACATCCTTCCACAGATACGCAGTATTTT CASSLHPSTDTQYF
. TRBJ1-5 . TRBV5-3 TGTGCCAGAAGCTTGAGGAACAGTTTTAGGAATCAGCCCCAGCATTTT CARSLRNSFRNQPQHF
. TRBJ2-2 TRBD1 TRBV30 TGTGCTCAAAGTGGGGACAGGGGTACCGGGGAGCTGTTTTTT CAQSGDRGTGELFF
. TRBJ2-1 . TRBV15 TGTGCCACCAGCAGAGATCTCCGGGGTTACAATGAGCAGTTCTTC CATSRDLRGYNEQFF
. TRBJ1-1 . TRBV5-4 TGTGCCAGCAGCCTCCAAGGGGGTGAAGCTTTCTTT CASSLQGGEAFF
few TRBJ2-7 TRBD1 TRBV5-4 TGTGCCAGCAGCCGGGACAGCTACGAGCAGTACTTC CASSRDSYEQYF
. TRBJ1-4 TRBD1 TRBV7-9 TGTGCCAGCACCTATACAGGGGAGAGTGAAAAACTGTTTTTT CASTYTGESEKLFF
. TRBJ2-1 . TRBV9 TGTGCCAGCAGCGTAGCTTTAGGCGGTGGCTCCTACAATGAGCAGTTCTTC CASSVALGGGSYNEQFF
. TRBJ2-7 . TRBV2 TGTGCCAGCAGTGAACAGGGGGGATCCTACGAGCAGTACTTC CASSEQGGSYEQYF
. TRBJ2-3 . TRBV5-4 TGTGCCAGCAGCCCGGGGATCGGGGATACGCAGTATTTT CASSPGIGDTQYF
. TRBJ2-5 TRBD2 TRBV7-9 TGTGCCAGCAGCTTAGTGGGGAGGAGCGGGAGCCTCCAAGAGACCCAGTACTTC CASSLVGRSGSLQETQYF
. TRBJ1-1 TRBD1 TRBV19 TGTGCCAGTAGTATAACAGGGGAGGACACTGAAGCTTTCTTT CASSITGEDTEAFF
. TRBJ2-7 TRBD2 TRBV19 TGTGCCAGTAGTATTAGCGGGAGCGGTTCCTACGAGCAGTACTTC CASSISGSGSYEQYF
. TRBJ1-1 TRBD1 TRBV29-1 TGCAGCGTTGGGACTATGGACAGGTTAAACTTCTTT CSVGTMDRLNFF
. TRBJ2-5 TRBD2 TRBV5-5 TGTGCCAGCAGCTTGCGGCGACGGGGGGTTGGAGAGACCCAGTACTTC CASSLRRRGVGETQYF
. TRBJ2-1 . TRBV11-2 TGTGCCAGCAGCTTAGATCCCGGCTACAATGAGCAGTTCTTC CASSLDPGYNEQFF
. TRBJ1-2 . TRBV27 TGTGCCAGCAGTTTATCAGGGGCAGGATGGGATGGCTACACCTTC CASSLSGAGWDGYTF
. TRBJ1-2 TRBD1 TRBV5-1 TGCGCCAGCAGCTTGGGACAGGGGACCACTCGGCAAAACTACACCTTC CASSLGQGTTRQNYTF
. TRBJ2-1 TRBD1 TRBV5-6 TGTGCCAGCAGCAAAAAAATCCGGGACAGGAACAATGAGCAGTTCTTC CASSKKIRDRNNEQFF
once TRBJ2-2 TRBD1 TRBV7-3 TGTGCCAGCAGCGGAGACAGGGCCGGGGCCGGGGAGCTGTTTTTT CASSGDRAGAGELFF
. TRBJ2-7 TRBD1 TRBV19 TGTGCCAGTACCCGGACAGGGGGGGAAACCTACGAGCAGTACTTC CASTRTGGETYEQYF
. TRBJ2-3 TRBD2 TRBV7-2 TGTGCCAGCAGCTTAGGGCTAGCGGGGGTTGCTACGCAGTATTTT CASSLGLAGVATQYF
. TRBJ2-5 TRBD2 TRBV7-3 TGTGCCAGCAGCTTACTTGGCGGGGGGGCCAGAGAGACCCAGTACTTC CASSLLGGGARETQYF
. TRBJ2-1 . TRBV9 TGTGCCAGCAGCGTATCCCAAGCGACCTACAATGAGCAGTTCTTC CASSVSQATYNEQFF
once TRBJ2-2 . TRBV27 TGTGCCAGCTGTTCGCGGGGAGACACCGGGGAGCTGTTTTTT CASCSRGDTGELFF
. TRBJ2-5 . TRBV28 TGTGCCAGCAGTTTGTTCGGGCAAGAGACCCAGTACTTC CASSLFGQETQYF
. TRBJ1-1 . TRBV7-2 TGTGCCAGCAGCTTTAAGGGAGTCGGGGGCACTGAAGCTTTCTTT CASSFKGVGGTEAFF
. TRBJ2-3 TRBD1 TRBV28 TGTGCCAGCAGTCCAGTGCCTTCGGGACAGATACCAGATACGCAGTATTTT CASSPVPSGQIPDTQYF
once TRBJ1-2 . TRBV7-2 TGTGCCAGCAGCTCAAATCGGCGGTGGAGTAACTATGGCTACACCTTC CASSSNRRWSNYGYTF
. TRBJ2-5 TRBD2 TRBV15 TGTGCCACCAGCAGAGAAGGCGGGGGACAAGAGACCCAGTACTTC CATSREGGGQETQYF
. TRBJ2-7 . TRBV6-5 TGTGCCAGCAGTTACGATCAGACCTACGAGCAGTACTTC CASSYDQTYEQYF
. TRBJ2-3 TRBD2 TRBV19 TGTGCCAGTAGTCTAGAAGCGGGGGGCACAGATACGCAGTATTTT CASSLEAGGTDTQYF
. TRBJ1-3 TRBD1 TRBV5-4 TGTGCCAGCAGCGACGGACAGGGAAGAGTTGGAAACACCATATATTTT CASSDGQGRVGNTIYF
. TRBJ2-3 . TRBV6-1 TGTGCCAGCGCGCCGGGCGGGGCAGATACGCAGTATTTT CASAPGGADTQYF
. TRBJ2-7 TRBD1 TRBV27 TGTGCCAGCAGTTTCTACGGACAGGCGCCCCTCTACGAGCAGTACTTC CASSFYGQAPLYEQYF
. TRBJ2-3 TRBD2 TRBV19 TGTGCCAGTAGTATGGGACTAGCGGGAGATACGCAGTATTTT CASSMGLAGDTQYF
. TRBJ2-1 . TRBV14 TGTGCCAGCAGCCAAAAAGTCGGCAATGAGCAGTTCTTC CASSQKVGNEQFF
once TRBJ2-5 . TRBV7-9 TGTGCCAGCGCGACGGGGGGCCTTATTAAAGAGACCCAGTACTTC CASATGGLIKETQYF
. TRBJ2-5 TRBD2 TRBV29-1 TGCAGCGTTTCCCTAGCGGGGGTAGGTGAGACCCAGTACTTC CSVSLAGVGETQYF
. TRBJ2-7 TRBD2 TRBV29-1 TGCAGCGTTGAAGAGGCTAGCGGGTCCTACGAGCAGTACTTC CSVEEASGSYEQYF
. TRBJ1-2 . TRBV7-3 TGTGCCAGCAGCCCGGGACATTTCAACTATGGCTACACCTTC CASSPGHFNYGYTF
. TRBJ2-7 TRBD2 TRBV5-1 TGCGCCAGCCAGCTAGCGGGGTCGACCTACGAGCAGTACTTC CASQLAGSTYEQYF